Below, 10 T cell receptor beta chains from the same sample are listed, as sequenced in a study of shared clonotypes between healthy human individuals. The table came from immunoSEQ multiplex PCR; TCRdb's copy has only in-frame clones and leaves some out. This table holds over a million clones, more than 75% found once. Sequencing was done on a sample of memory CD4+ T cells from PBMCs. Subset noted: CD45RA-negative fraction. Every receptor here comes from a man aged 18 to 29 in good health. Some clones in this sample may be carry-over from other donors' samples.

Written as DNA, the CDR3 is TGTGCCAGCAGTTTATTACACCTGGTTGGGTTTGGGGCCAACGTCCTGACTTTC. It specifies CASSLLHLVGFGANVLTF. The chain uses TRBV28 and TRBJ2-6, with D hard to call. The V gene lost 1 base and the J gene lost 3 bases, with 16 bases spanning the gap. The CDR3 is made up of 18 amino acids. Germline CDR1 is MDHEN and CDR2 is SYDVKM. The entire variable domain, with the rest obtained from reference TRBV28 and TRBJ2-6, is as follows: DVKVTQSSRYLVKRTGEKVFLECVQDMDHENMFWYRQDPGLGLRLIYFSYDVKMKEKGDIPEGYSVSREKKERFSLILESASTNQTSMYLCASSLLHLVGFGANVLTFGAGSRLTVL.

In this sample, this clone turned up many times. The chain is built from TRBV6-5 and TRBJ2-5; 8 bases line up with TRBD2. The V gene's germline CDR1 is MNHEY and CDR2 SVGAGI. V was clipped by 0 bases and J by 1 base; unmatched bases: 4. The CDR3 consists of 16 residues. The CDR3 DNA reads as TGTGCCAGCAGTTACTCTATAACTAGCGGCCAAGAGACCCAGTACTTC. Encoded protein: CASSYSITSGQETQYF.

In the case of this clone: One end of the junction is discordant with germline, which a read error may explain. V and J are TRBV11-2 and TRBJ1-2, with D hard to call. The CDR3 runs to 13 residues. Germline V gives CDR1 SGHAT, CDR2 FQNNGV. The CDR3 DNA is TGTGCCAGCAACTTAGGGCTCGGCTATGGCTACACCTTC. It yields the protein CASNLGLGYGYTF.

In its sample, this clone was seen a few times. This chain connects TRBV28 to TRBJ2-1, with 8 positions matching TRBD2. Germline V gene lookup returns CDR1 MDHEN and CDR2 SYDVKM. Germline trimming cut 4 bases from V and 5 bases from J; bases unmatched to any gene: 10. The CDR3 is 16 residues long. The CDR3 is CASSSPVAGINNEQFF. The CDR3 DNA reads TGTGCCAGCAGTTCGCCCGTAGCGGGAATAAACAATGAGCAGTTCTTC. Drawing the rest from reference TRBV28 and TRBJ2-1, the complete variable domain is DVKVTQSSRYLVKRTGEKVFLECVQDMDHENMFWYRQDPGLGLRLIYFSYDVKMKEKGDIPEGYSVSREKKERFSLILESASTNQTSMYLCASSSPVAGINNEQFFGPGTRLTVL.

The sample holds a few counts of this clone. Other nucleotide sequences from this sample produce the same CDR3. As DNA, the CDR3 is TGTGCCAGCAGTTTAGGACAGGGGAACTATGGCTACACCTTC. This encodes CASSLGQGNYGYTF. The gene calls are TRBV28 and TRBJ1-2; the match to TRBD1 covers 9 bases. CDR3 length: 14 residues. Germline V gene data show CDR1 as MDHEN and CDR2 as SYDVKM. V lost 2 bases and J lost 2; bases outside the gene matches: 0.

V usage is TRBV28 and J usage is TRBJ2-2; 7 nucleotides match TRBD1. Germline CDR1 reads MDHEN; CDR2 reads SYDVKM. The CDR3 contains 16 residues. V was pared by 3 bases and J by 4 bases, with 8 bases of the junction left unmatched. CDR3 bases: TGTGCCAGCAGTTTTTTATGGGCAGGGGGCACCGGGGAGCTGTTTTTT. Protein sequence: CASSFLWAGGTGELFF. The full variable domain, its missing parts supplied by reference TRBV28 and TRBJ2-2, is DVKVTQSSRYLVKRTGEKVFLECVQDMDHENMFWYRQDPGLGLRLIYFSYDVKMKEKGDIPEGYSVSREKKERFSLILESASTNQTSMYLCASSFLWAGGTGELFFGEGSRLTVL.

The J gene is TRBJ2-2, the V gene TRBV7-9, with 8 bases that match TRBD1. V shed 6 bases and J 4 bases; nucleotides not matched to a gene: 7. The CDR3 runs 15 residues. Germline V gene lookup returns CDR1 SEHNR and CDR2 FQNEAQ (reference sequence). This CDR3 reads CASSPQGAGTGELFF. The CDR3 region has the DNA TGTGCCAGCAGTCCCCAGGGGGCTGGCACCGGGGAGCTGTTTTTT.

The rearrangement uses TRBV19 and TRBJ1-2, with unresolved D. With 6 bases removed from V and 4 bases from J, the gap between germline ends came to 12 bases. In germline, CDR1 is LNHDA, CDR2 SQIVND (reference sequence). The length of the CDR3 is 13 residues. CDR3 region: CASSGDWGYGYTF. CDR3 DNA sequence: TGTGCCAGTAGCGGAGACTGGGGCTATGGCTACACCTTC.

This sequence joins TRBV28 and TRBJ2-4; tentatively, D is TRBD1 or TRBD2 (5 bases each). The CDR3 is made up of 12 amino acids. The V end was cut by 6 bases, the J end by 10 bases, with 13 bases between. CDR1 and CDR2 (germline): MDHEN, SYDVKM. The CDR3 sequence is CASRGPVGIQYF. The DNA for the CDR3 is TGTGCCAGCAGGGGACCCGTTGGGATTCAGTACTTC.

This clone was observed a single time. The chain is built from TRBV7-2 and TRBJ2-5, with D possibly being TRBD1 or TRBD2 (6 bases each). Trimming removed 1 base at V and 6 bases at J, with 15 bases between. CDR1 SGHTA and CDR2 FQGNSA come from the germline V gene. The CDR3 loop spans 15 amino acids. As DNA, the CDR3 is TGTGCCAGCAGCTTAGTAACGGGGGCCGAAAAGACCCAGTACTTC. This codes for CASSLVTGAEKTQYF.